This passage covers 14 T cell receptor beta chains from one sample sequenced in a study of cytomegalovirus exposure and HLA in healthy donors. The PCR used 60 Vbeta and 13 Jbeta primers. TCRdb's copy holds only in-frame clones and misses some; the assay was immunoSEQ multiplex PCR. This sample has about 83,000 clones, with about 69% found just once. The source material was PBMCs. The receptors originated from a man between 60 and 70 years old in good health and CMV-seronegative.

This clone has only a few counts. The V call is TRBV6-5, the J call TRBJ2-7, with 13 bases identical to TRBD2. The CDR3 covers 14 residues. Per germline, CDR1 MNHEY and CDR2 SVGAGI. V gave up 7 bases and J gave up 9 bases; unmatched junction bases: 9. DNA of the CDR3: TGTGCCAGCACAACTAGCGGGGGGGCCGAGGGGCAGTACTTC. Translating gives CASTTSGGAEGQYF.

The chain uses TRBV12-5 and TRBJ2-7, with a weak D call TRBD1 (6 bases). This CDR3 is built from 13 residues. The germline V gene has CDR1 LGHNT and CDR2 FRNRAP. V was cut by 2 bases and J by 7 bases, with 12 bases left in between. This CDR3 is CASGLLGGREQYF. The CDR3 nucleotides are TGTGCTAGTGGTTTGTTAGGGGGTCGTGAGCAGTACTTC.

This rearrangement joins TRBV7-8 to TRBJ2-3; 8 bases are a match to TRBD2. Per germline, CDR1 SGHVS and CDR2 FQNEAQ. With V trimmed by 6 bases and J by 0 bases, 17 bases remained unmatched. This CDR3 comprises 19 residues. CDR3 nucleotide sequence: TGTGCCAGCAGTTGGGACCGGGGCGGGGGGCTACTTAGCACAGATACGCAGTATTTT. It yields the protein CASSWDRGGGLLSTDTQYF.

The chain employs TRBV4-2 and TRBJ2-3; TRBD2 aligns across 12 bases. The V gene's germline CDR1 is LGHNA and CDR2 YNFKEQ. This CDR3 is built from 16 residues. V dropped 4 bases and J dropped 6; count of bases not matched to a gene: 8. CDR3 residues: CASSPRTSGEGDTQYF. The CDR3, as DNA: TGTGCCAGCAGCCCCCGGACTAGCGGGGAGGGGGATACGCAGTATTTT.

This clone was picked up one time. The chain uses TRBV5-6 and TRBJ2-7; TRBD1 is a possible D gene (8 bases). Germline CDR1 and CDR2: SGHDT and YYEEEE. V was trimmed by 0 bases and J by 0 bases, leaving 13 bases between them. This CDR3 contains 16 residues. CDR3 in amino acids: CASSLEHRGGSYEQYF. CDR3 bases: TGTGCCAGCAGCTTGGAGCACAGGGGGGGCTCCTACGAGCAGTACTTC.

This clone was found a few times. This chain joins TRBV9 and TRBJ1-1; D call uncertain. CDR1 is SGDLS and CDR2 is YYNGEE in the germline V gene. This CDR3 is built from 15 residues. V gave up 2 bases and J gave up 0 bases, with 11 bases separating them. In nucleotides, the CDR3 is TGTGCCAGCAGCGTTACCACAGAGATGAACACTGAAGCTTTCTTT. The encoded protein is CASSVTTEMNTEAFF.

The V and J genes are TRBV6-5 and TRBJ2-5, with TRBD2 identical over 8 bases. Gene TRBJ2-7 matches the end of the DNA better, so the J call may be wrong. This CDR3 comprises 14 residues. Germline loops: CDR1 MNHEY, CDR2 SVGAGI. The CDR3 DNA reads TGTGCCAGTTCTCCGGGACTAGGTTCGGCCGAGCAGTACTTC. Its translation: CASSPGLGSAEQYF.

V usage is TRBV5-1 and J usage is TRBJ1-2; 8 bases are shared with TRBD1. Losses at the gene ends were 4 bases for V and 8 bases for J; bases not matched to a gene: 13. Germline V lookup: CDR1 SGHRS, CDR2 YFSETQ. The CDR3 is made up of 15 amino acids. The CDR3 spells CASSREDRVTGGYTF. Written as DNA, the CDR3 is TGCGCCAGCAGCAGGGAGGACAGGGTAACGGGGGGCTACACCTTC.

This chain links TRBV29-1 with TRBJ2-6; D unresolved. Germline V lookup: CDR1 SQVTM, CDR2 ANQGSEA. Trimming removed 6 bases at V and 1 base at J, with 10 bases between. The CDR3 covers 14 residues. CDR3 nucleotide sequence: TGCAGCGTGCCGGGTCTGTCTGGGGCCAACGTCCTGACTTTC. Its protein is CSVPGLSGANVLTF. The complete variable domain, with remaining parts taken from reference TRBV29-1 and TRBJ2-6, reads SAVISQKPSRDICQRGTSLTIQCQVDSQVTMMFWYRQQPGQSLTLIATANQGSEATYESGFVIDKFPISRPNLTFSTLTVSNMSPEDSSIYLCSVPGLSGANVLTFGAGSRLTVL.

The chain is built from TRBV19 and TRBJ2-7; 8 bases line up with TRBD1. CDR1 is LNHDA and CDR2 is SQIVND in the germline V gene (reference sequence). Trimming at V came to 5 bases and at J to 3 bases, leaving 12 bases not matched to a gene. The CDR3 sequence is 16 residues long. The CDR3 nucleotides read TGTGCCAGTAGTCCACGTCGACAGGGGAACGACTACGAGCAGTACTTC. Translating it yields CASSPRRQGNDYEQYF.

The V call is TRBV29-1, the J call TRBJ2-2, with 9 bases fitting TRBD2. Germline assignment: CDR1 SQVTM and CDR2 ANQGSEA. V was clipped by 2 bases and J by 1 base; unmatched bases: 2. The CDR3 is made up of 15 amino acids. CDR3 in DNA: TGCAGCGTTGAACCGACTAGCGGGAACACCGGGGAGCTGTTTTTT. This sequence encodes CSVEPTSGNTGELFF.

This clone has more than one count but fewer than ten. The CDR3 here is CASSEFGQLNQPQHF. CDR3 coding DNA: TGTGCCAGCAGTGAATTCGGACAGCTCAATCAGCCCCAGCATTTT. This sequence joins TRBV6-1 and TRBJ1-5; TRBD1 might be the D (6 bases). V was trimmed by 2 bases and J by 3 bases, leaving 11 bases between them. Germline V gives CDR1 MNHNS, CDR2 SASEGT. CDR3 length: 15 amino acids.

This clone was recorded once. This sequence joins TRBV10-3 and TRBJ2-3; 10 bases map to TRBD2. V lost 0 bases and J lost 4; bases outside the gene matches: 1. The V gene's germline CDR1 is ENHRY and CDR2 SYGVKD. This CDR3 has 15 amino acids. The CDR3 DNA reads TGTGCCATCAGTGAGTCAGCGGGGGGGGCAGATACGCAGTATTTT. Amino acids: CAISESAGGADTQYF.

This clone was picked up a small number of times. The V gene is TRBV7-9, the J gene TRBJ2-2; the D is unclear. V shed 2 bases and J shed 6 bases, with 7 bases lying between them. The CDR3 is made up of 13 amino acids. Germline CDR1 reads SEHNR; CDR2 reads FQNEAQ (reference sequence). CDR3 amino acids: CASSLTPPGELFF. The DNA of the CDR3 is TGTGCCAGCAGCTTAACTCCCCCCGGGGAGCTGTTTTTT. The whole variable domain, filled in from reference TRBV7-9 and TRBJ2-2, reads DTGVSQNPRHKITKRGQNVTFRCDPISEHNRLYWYRQTLGQGPEFLTYFQNEAQLEKSRLLSDRFSAERPKGSFSTLEIQRTEQGDSAMYLCASSLTPPGELFFGEGSRLTVL.